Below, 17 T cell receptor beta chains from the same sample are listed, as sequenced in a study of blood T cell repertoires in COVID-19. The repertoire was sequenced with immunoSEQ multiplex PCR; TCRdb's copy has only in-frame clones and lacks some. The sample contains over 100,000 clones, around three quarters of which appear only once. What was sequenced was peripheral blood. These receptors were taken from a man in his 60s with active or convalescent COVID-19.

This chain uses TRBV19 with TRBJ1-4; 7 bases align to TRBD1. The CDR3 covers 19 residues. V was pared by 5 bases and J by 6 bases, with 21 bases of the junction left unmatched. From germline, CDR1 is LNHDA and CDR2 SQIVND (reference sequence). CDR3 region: CASSLFGQAWKRIDEKLFF. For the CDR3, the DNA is TGTGCCAGTAGTCTCTTCGGACAGGCCTGGAAGCGGATCGATGAAAAACTGTTTTTT.

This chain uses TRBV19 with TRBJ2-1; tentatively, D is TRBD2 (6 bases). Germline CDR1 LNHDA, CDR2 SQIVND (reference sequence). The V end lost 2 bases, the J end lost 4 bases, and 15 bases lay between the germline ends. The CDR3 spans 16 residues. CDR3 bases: TGTGCCAGTAGTATACAAGCGGGCGTAATATACAATGAGCAGTTCTTC. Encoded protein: CASSIQAGVIYNEQFF.

CDR3: CASSIMGTANTGELFF. The DNA for the CDR3 is TGTGCCAGTAGTATAATGGGGACAGCGAACACCGGGGAGCTGTTTTTT. The chain is built from TRBV19 and TRBJ2-2; TRBD1 aligns across 7 bases. Looked up from germline, CDR1 is LNHDA and CDR2 is SQIVND (reference sequence). The J segment lost 0 bases and the V segment lost 2 bases, leaving 3 bases of the junction unmatched. This CDR3 region has 16 residues.

Written as DNA, the CDR3 is TGTGCCAGCAGTTTGCGGCAATTTTATGGCTACACCTTC. Its translation is CASSLRQFYGYTF. This sequence joins TRBV12-3 or TRBV12-4 and TRBJ1-2; D remains unclear. V lost 3 bases and J 5 bases, leaving 10 bases between the germline ends. This CDR3 is 13 amino acids long.

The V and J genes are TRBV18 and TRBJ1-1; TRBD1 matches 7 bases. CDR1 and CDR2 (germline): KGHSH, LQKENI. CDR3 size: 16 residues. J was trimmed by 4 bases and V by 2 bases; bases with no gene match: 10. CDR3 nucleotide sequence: TGTGCCAGCTCACCAGGGACAGCCCTGTTGGGCACTGAAGCTTTCTTT. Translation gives CASSPGTALLGTEAFF.

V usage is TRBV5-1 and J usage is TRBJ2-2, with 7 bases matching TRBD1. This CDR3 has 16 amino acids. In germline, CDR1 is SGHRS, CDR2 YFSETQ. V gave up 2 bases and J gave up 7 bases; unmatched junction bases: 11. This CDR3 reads CASSFSGTAKSGELFF. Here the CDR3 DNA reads TGCGCCAGCAGCTTCTCCGGGACAGCGAAGAGCGGGGAGCTGTTTTTT.

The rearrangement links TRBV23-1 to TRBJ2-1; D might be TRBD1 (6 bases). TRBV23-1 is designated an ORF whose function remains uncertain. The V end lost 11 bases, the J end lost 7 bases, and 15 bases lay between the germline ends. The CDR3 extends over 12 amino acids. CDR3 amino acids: CAPRTACNEQFF. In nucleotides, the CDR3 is TGCGCCCCCCGGACAGCGTGTAATGAGCAGTTCTTC.

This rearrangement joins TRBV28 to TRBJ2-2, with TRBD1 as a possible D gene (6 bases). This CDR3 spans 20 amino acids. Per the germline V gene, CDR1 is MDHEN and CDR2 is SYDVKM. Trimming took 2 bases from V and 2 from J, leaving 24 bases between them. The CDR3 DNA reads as TGTGCCAGCAGTTTAAATTTTCGCCTTTATGGACAGCATAACACCGGGGAGCTGTTTTTT. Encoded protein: CASSLNFRLYGQHNTGELFF.

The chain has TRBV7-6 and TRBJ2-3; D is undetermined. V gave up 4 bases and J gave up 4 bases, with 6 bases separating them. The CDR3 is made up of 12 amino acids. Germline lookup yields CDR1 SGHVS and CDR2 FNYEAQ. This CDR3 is CASSSRSDTQYF. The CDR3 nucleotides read TGTGCCAGCAGCTCGCGTTCAGATACGCAGTATTTT.

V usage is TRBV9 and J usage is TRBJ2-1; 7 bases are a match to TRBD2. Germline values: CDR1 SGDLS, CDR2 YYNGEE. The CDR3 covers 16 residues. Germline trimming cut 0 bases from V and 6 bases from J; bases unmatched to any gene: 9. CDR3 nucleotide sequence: TGTGCCAGCAGCGTAGATTCAGGGAGGGATGGCAATGAGCAGTTCTTC. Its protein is CASSVDSGRDGNEQFF.

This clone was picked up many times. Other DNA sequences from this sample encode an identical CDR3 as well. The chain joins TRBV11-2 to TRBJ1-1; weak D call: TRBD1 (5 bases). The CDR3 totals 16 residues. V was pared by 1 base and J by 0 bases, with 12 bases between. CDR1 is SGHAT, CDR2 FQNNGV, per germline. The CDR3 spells CASSLVSGGVNTEAFF. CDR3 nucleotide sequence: TGTGCCAGCAGCTTAGTTTCTGGGGGGGTGAACACTGAAGCTTTCTTT.

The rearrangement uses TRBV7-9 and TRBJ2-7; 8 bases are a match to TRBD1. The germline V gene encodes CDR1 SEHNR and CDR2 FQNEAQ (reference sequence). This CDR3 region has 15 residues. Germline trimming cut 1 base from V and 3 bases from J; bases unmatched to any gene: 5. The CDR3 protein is CASSLVETGDYEQYF. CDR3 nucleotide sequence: TGTGCCAGCAGCTTAGTTGAGACAGGGGACTACGAGCAGTACTTC.

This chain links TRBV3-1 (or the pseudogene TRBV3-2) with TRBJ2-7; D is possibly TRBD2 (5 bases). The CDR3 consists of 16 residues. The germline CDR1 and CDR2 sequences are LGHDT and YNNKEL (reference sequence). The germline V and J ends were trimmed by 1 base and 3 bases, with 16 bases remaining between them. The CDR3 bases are TGTGCCAGCAGCCAAGTTGTTCTTGGACTCGGCTACGAGCAGTACTTC. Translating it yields CASSQVVLGLGYEQYF.

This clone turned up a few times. The CDR3, as DNA: TGTGCCAGTACCCGGTGGGCCGAGAACACTGAAGCTTTCTTT. Protein: CASTRWAENTEAFF. The V gene is TRBV19, the J gene TRBJ1-1, with D uncertain. CDR1 and CDR2 (germline): LNHDA, SQIVND (reference sequence). The V and J ends lost 7 bases and 1 base respectively, with 13 bases between them. The CDR3 has 14 amino acids. Using reference TRBV19 and TRBJ1-1 for the parts outside the CDR3, the full variable domain is DGGITQSPKYLFRKEGQNVTLSCEQNLNHDAMYWYRQDPGQGLRLIYYSQIVNDFQKGDIAEGYSVSREKKESFPLTVTSAQKNPTAFYLCASTRWAENTEAFFGQGTRLTVV.

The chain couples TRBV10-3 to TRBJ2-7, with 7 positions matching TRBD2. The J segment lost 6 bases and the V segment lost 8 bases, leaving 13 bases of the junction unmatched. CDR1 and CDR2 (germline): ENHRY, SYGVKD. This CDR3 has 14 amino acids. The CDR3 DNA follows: TGTGCCATCCGCGCGGTGGGAGGGCCACGCGAGCAGTACTTC. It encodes CAIRAVGGPREQYF.

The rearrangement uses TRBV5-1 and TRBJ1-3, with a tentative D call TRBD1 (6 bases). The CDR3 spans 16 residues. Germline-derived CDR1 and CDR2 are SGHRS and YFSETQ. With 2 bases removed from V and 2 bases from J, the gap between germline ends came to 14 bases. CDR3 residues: CASSLEGQRPGNTIYF. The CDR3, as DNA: TGCGCCAGCAGCTTAGAGGGACAACGCCCTGGAAACACCATATATTTT.

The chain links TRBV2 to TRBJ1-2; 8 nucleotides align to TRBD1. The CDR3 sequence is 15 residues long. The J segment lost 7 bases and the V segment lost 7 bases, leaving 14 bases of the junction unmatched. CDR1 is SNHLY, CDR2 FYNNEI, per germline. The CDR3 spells CASNGAGGLMSGYTF. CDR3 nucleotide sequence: TGTGCCAGCAATGGAGCAGGGGGCTTGATGAGTGGCTACACCTTC.